The 2 T cell receptor beta chains below come from one sample, sequenced in a study of OX40 agonist ivuxolimab in advanced cancers. Clones were sequenced by immunoSEQ multiplex PCR, and TCRdb holds only the in-frame ones, with some missing. This repertoire shows approximately 72,000 clones, approximately 86% found once; its top ten account for 0.7% to 1%. The sample consisted of CD4+ or CD8+ T cells sorted from blood, taken in a trial of the OX40 agonist ivuxolimab. The source of these receptors is an adult with an advanced solid tumor such as melanoma, head and neck, liver or kidney cancer.

The chain has TRBV4-3 and TRBJ2-1, with a tentative D call TRBD2 (6 bases). The CDR3 contains 16 residues. V gave up 0 bases and J gave up 8 bases, with 17 bases separating them. Germline V CDR1 and CDR2: LGHNA, YSLEER. CDR3 sequence: CASSQDQVTRAYEQFF. The DNA for the CDR3 is TGCGCCAGCAGCCAAGATCAGGTGACTAGGGCCTATGAGCAGTTCTTC.

V usage is TRBV6-6 and J usage is TRBJ1-2; D unresolved. Germline V CDR1 and CDR2: MNHNY, SVGAGI (reference sequence). Trimming stripped 2 bases from V and 4 bases from J, with 8 bases between. There are 13 residues in the CDR3. This CDR3 is CASSYQPVYGYTF. The CDR3 nucleotides read TGTGCCAGCAGTTACCAACCGGTCTATGGCTACACCTTC.